The text below deals with one T cell receptor (beta chain). The antigen remains unidentified. This sample is drawn from a study of lymphopenia after photon versus proton radiotherapy. Study-level points and caveats: Post-nadir TCR diversity decline inversely tracked overall survival among those who died.

V was clipped by 2 bases and J by 8 bases; unmatched bases: 11. The CDR3 spans 15 residues. CDR1 and CDR2 from the germline V gene are MNHEY and SMNVEV (reference sequence). Clones were sequenced by immunoSEQ multiplex PCR, and TCRdb holds only the in-frame ones, with some missing. The sample yields approximately 160,000 clones, around 85% seen once. The sequencing used peripheral blood, collected from a patient treated with photon-based radiotherapy. The gene calls are TRBV27 and TRBJ1-2; TRBD1 matches 7 bases. The clonotype comes from a man between 45 and 60 years old with gastric cancer. CDR3 loop: CASSLNRLGTEGYTF. CDR3 DNA sequence: TGTGCCAGCAGTTTAAACCGCCTCGGGACAGAAGGCTACACCTTC.